Listed below are T cell receptor beta chains from one sample, sequenced in a study of T cell repertoires in cytomegalovirus infection. A single record per CDR3 protein comes from TCRdb applying MiXCR to the reads. The data contain about 450,000 distinct CDR3 sequences, roughly 30% of them seen just once; the ten biggest clones take up roughly an eighth. The specimen sequenced was PBMCs. Receptors originate from a human donor in good health (CMV status not recorded). Some clones in this sample may be carry-over from other donors' samples. CDR3s leave out the opening cysteine and the closing phenylalanine or tryptophan. Rows give clone size only sometimes, using once, few, many, or a class for an expanded clone.

TRBV24-1	TRBJ2-7	.	10	ATSDGTGEQY
TRBV19	TRBJ1-2	few	12	ASSIVGSSGGYT
TRBV20-1	TRBJ2-1	.	12	SARGRGDYNEQF
TRBV7-3	TRBJ2-2	many	12	ASKVQGGTGELF
TRBV12-3/TRBV12-4	TRBJ1-6	.	13	ASRYQGTDNSPLQ
TRBV3-1	TRBJ1-3	.	14	ASSQEAGSSGNTLY
TRBV12-3/TRBV12-4	TRBJ2-7	.	11	ASRLGLAYEQY
TRBV10-3	TRBJ1-1	few	15	AISGGGTGVANTEAF
TRBV5-1	TRBJ2-1	.	13	ASIAPGRPYNEQF
TRBV7-2	TRBJ2-2	many	14	ASSLVGVRYAGELF
TRBV10-3	TRBJ2-3	few	13	AISESVEGSDTQY
TRBV12-3/TRBV12-4	TRBJ2-4	few	14	ASSHVPAYGKNIQY
TRBV7-2	TRBJ2-5	many	11	ASSEIPRETQY
TRBV7-2	TRBJ2-2	many	14	ASSSGTSGGTGELF
TRBV7-9	TRBJ2-6	once	13	ASSNREGGANVLT
TRBV5-1	TRBJ2-5	once	12	ASSHPGAQETQY
TRBV7-9	TRBJ2-5	many	9	ASSITETQY
TRBV5-1	TRBJ2-1	.	15	ASSPPRGRGASNEQF
TRBV30	TRBJ1-4	.	14	AWSVGGATTNEKLF
TRBV24-1	TRBJ1-1	.	15	ATSDQGRSTGNTEAF